The sample holds many counts of the clone carrying this TCR beta chain. The data stem from a study of blood T cell repertoires in COVID-19. For the study at large: Samples representing acute and convalescent COVID-19 were sourced from the United States, Italy and Spain. T cells, B-cell-depleted T cells, or PBMCs supplied cDNA or gDNA.

Original processing notes: How many nucleated cells were present was estimated from reference gene primer amplification. Sequencing used immunoSEQ multiplex PCR; TCRdb keeps in-frame clones, though not all of them. The DNA was the basis for D and trimming; V, J and clone size are from that table. The repertoire holds around 240,000 clones, with more than 75% as singletons. Trimming cost V 3 bases and J 2 bases; bases outside gene matches: 6. This CDR3 spans 15 amino acids. From germline, CDR1 is SGHAT and CDR2 FQNNGV. J is TRBJ2-7 and V is TRBV11-2, with 8 bases matching TRBD1. Source material: peripheral blood. The sequence was obtained from a young woman who had recovered from COVID-19. This CDR3 is CASSLDTGGPYEQYF. The CDR3 bases are TGTGCCAGCAGCTTGGATACAGGGGGACCCTACGAGCAGTACTTC.